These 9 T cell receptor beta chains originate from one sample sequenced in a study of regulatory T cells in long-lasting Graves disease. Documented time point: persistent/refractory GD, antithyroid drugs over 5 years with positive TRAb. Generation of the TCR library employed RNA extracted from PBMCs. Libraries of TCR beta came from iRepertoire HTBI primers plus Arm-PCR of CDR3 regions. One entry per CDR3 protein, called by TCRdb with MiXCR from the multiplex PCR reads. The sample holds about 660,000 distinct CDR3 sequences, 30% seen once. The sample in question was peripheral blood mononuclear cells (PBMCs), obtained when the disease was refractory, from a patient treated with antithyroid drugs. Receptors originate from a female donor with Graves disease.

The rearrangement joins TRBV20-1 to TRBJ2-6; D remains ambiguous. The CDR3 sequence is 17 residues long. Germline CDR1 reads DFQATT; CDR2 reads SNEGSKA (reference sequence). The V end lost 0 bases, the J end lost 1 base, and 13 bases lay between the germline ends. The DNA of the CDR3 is TGCAGTGCTAGAGAGGCTACAGAGGAATCTGGGGCCAACGTCCTGACTTTC. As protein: CSAREATEESGANVLTF.

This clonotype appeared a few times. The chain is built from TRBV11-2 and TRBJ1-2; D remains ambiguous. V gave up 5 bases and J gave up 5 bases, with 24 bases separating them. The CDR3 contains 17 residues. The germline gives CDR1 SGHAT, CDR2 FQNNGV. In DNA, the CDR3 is TGTGCCAGCAGCCCCTTTAGGCGGGATTCCAAGGAATATGGCTACACCTTC. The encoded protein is CASSPFRRDSKEYGYTF.

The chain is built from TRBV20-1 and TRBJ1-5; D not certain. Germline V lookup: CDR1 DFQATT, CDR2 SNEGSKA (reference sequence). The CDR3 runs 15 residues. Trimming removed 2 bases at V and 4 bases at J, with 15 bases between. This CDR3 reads CSARPSGPTNQPQHF. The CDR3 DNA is TGCAGTGCTAGACCAAGCGGGCCGACAAATCAGCCCCAGCATTTT.

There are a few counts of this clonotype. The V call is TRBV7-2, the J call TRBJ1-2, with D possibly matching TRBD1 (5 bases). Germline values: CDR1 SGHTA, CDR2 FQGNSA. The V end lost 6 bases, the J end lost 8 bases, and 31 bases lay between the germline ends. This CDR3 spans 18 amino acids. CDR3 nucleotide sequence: TGTGCCAGCAGACGCGTGGGAACGTGGTCGGGACCTGGGTTCGGCTACACCTTC. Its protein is CASRRVGTWSGPGFGYTF.

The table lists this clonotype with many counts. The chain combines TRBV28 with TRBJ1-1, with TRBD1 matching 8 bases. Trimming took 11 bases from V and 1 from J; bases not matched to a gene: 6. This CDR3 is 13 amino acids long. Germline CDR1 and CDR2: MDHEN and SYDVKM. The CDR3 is CAGSGTGNTEAFF. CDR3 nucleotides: TGTGCCGGGTCAGGGACAGGGAACACTGAAGCTTTCTTT.

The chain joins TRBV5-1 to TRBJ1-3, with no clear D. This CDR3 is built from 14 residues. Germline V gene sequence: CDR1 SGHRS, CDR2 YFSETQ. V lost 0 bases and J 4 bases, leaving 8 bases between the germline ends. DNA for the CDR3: TGCGCCAGCAGCTTGGAGGTGGGAGGAAACACCATATATTTT. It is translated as CASSLEVGGNTIYF.

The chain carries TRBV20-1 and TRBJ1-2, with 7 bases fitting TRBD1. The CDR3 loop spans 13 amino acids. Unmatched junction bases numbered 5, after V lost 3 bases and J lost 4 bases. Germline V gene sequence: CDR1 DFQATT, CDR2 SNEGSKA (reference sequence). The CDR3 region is CSASGQAGYGYTF. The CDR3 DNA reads TGCAGTGCTAGTGGACAGGCGGGCTATGGCTACACCTTC.

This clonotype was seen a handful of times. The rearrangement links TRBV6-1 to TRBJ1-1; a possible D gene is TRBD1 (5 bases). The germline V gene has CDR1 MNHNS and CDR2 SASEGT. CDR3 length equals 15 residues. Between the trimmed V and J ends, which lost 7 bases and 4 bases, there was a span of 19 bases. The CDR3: CASNIGRGRSTEAFF. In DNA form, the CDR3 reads TGTGCCAGCAACATAGGGAGGGGTAGAAGCACTGAAGCTTTCTTT.

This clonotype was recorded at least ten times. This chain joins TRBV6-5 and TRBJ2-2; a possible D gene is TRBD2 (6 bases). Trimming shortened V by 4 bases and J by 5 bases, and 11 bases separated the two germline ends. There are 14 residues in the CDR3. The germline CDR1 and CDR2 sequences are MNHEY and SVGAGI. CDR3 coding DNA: TGTGCCAGCAGTTTGCTAGCGAGGACCGGGGAGCTGTTTTTT. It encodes CASSLLARTGELFF.